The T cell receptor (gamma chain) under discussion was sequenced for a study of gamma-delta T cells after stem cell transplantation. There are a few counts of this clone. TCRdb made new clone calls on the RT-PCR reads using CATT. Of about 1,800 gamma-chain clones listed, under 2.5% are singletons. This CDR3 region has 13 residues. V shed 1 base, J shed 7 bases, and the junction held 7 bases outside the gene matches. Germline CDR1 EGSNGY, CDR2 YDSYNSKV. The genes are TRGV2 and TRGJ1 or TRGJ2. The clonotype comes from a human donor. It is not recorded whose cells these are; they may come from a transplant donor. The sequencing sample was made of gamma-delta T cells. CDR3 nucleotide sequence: TGTGCCACCTGGGACGGACTTTGGTATAAGAAACTCTTT. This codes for CATWDGLWYKKLF.